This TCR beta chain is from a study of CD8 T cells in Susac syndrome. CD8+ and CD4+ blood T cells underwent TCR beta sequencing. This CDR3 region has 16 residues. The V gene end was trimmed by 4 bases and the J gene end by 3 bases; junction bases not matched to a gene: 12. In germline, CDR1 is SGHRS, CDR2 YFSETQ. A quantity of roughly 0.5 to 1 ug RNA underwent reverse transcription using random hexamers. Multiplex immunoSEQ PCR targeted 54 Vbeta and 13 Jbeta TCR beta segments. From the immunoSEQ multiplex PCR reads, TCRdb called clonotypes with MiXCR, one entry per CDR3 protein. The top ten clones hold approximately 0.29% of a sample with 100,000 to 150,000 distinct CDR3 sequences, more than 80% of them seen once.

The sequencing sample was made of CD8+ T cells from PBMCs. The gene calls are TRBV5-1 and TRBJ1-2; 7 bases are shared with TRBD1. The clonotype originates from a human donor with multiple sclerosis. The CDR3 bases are TGCGCCAGCAGCAGCACCGGGACAGCTGCCCACTATGGCTACACCTTC. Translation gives CASSSTGTAAHYGYTF.